This TCR beta chain was retrieved from a study of radiotherapy plus CTLA-4 blockade in lung cancer (dated by TCRdb to 2016 to 2019). Regarding the research as a whole: Objective responses occurred in roughly a sixth of enrolled patients, and 30% to 35% achieved disease control.

Libraries were built with the immunoSEQ multiplex PCR assay. The immuneACCESS repertoire file appears here via TCRdb, limited to in-frame rearrangements. These files lack a portion of the clones; in checked studies, under half of the deficit traces to unresolved V genes, and the cause of the others is not known. Within this sample are fewer than 140,000 clones, with more than 70% of them counted one time only. The top ten clonotypes cover 2.4% of the sample. The study evaluated CTLA-4 blockade (ipilimumab) given together with focal radiation therapy in patients who had chemo-refractory metastatic non-small-cell lung cancer. General conclusions and limits of the study: Early dynamic changes in blood T cell clones, together with increased serum interferon-beta after radiation, were reported as the strongest predictors of response. TCR clones derived from tumors expanded in peripheral blood after treatment with radiotherapy and ipilimumab.

Inclusive of the bounding cysteine and phenylalanine, the CDR3 is 13 residues long. Only CDR3 DNA remains: 39 bases, in frame from the first base. V loses 5 bases, J loses 1 base, and the germline ends lie 8 bases apart. The germline V gene encodes CDR1 SNHLY and CDR2 FYNNEI. Regarding this clone: No cognate antigen has been identified for it. Base quality data are lacking; no much larger clone is found one base away.

The V gene is TRBV2 and the J gene is TRBJ1-1, with the D gene not clear enough to name. This receptor was taken from a human donor with non-small cell lung cancer that progressed on radiotherapy plus ipilimumab. Some clones in this sample may be carry-over from other donors' samples. The sample here was peripheral blood, taken from a patient treated with radiotherapy plus ipilimumab. The nucleotide sequence is TGTGCCAGCAGTTCGGACGGGAACACTGAAGCTTTCTTT. Translated, this gives CASSSDGNTEAFF.